Presented here are 10 T cell receptor beta chains from one specimen sequenced in a study of monozygotic twins with cystic fibrosis. Some clones are missing from TCRdb's copy, which holds only in-frame ones; the method was immunoSEQ multiplex PCR. Here the sample spans fewer than 30,000 clones, about 82% being singletons. Sequencing was performed on blood. The receptors derive from a girl aged 2-15 years with cystic fibrosis.

The chain employs TRBV10-2 and TRBJ2-7; 10 bases agree with TRBD1. Germline assignment: CDR1 WSHSY and CDR2 SAAADI. The CDR3 is 13 residues long. The trim removed 6 bases at V and 6 bases at J, leaving 5 bases unmatched. CDR3 nucleotide sequence: TGCGCCAGCAGCGGACAGGGGGTATTCGAGCAGTACTTC. Its translation is CASSGQGVFEQYF.

This clone was observed once. V is TRBV5-6 and J is TRBJ2-2; 7 nucleotides align to TRBD1. This CDR3 has 15 amino acids. J lost 4 bases, V lost 4 bases, and 7 bases had no gene match. Per the germline V gene, CDR1 is SGHDT and CDR2 is YYEEEE. The DNA for the CDR3 is TGTGCCAGCAGCCTAGGGGGCTATACCACCGGGGAGCTGTTTTTT. Its protein is CASSLGGYTTGELFF.

The V and J genes are TRBV9 and TRBJ2-5; 12 bases fit TRBD2. The junction had 7 bases not matched to a gene; V was cut back by 0 bases and J by 4 bases. The V gene's germline CDR1 is SGDLS and CDR2 YYNGEE. The CDR3 contains 17 residues. CDR3: CASSVASSGRATETQYF. DNA for the CDR3: TGTGCCAGCAGCGTAGCTTCTAGCGGGAGGGCCACAGAGACCCAGTACTTC.

This chain uses TRBV6-1 with TRBJ2-2, with D unresolved. V lost 2 bases and J lost 0, with 10 bases in between. Germline V gene lookup returns CDR1 MNHNS and CDR2 SASEGT. The CDR3 loop spans 16 amino acids. CDR3 amino acids: CASSERFRANTGELFF. DNA for the CDR3: TGTGCCAGCAGTGAAAGATTCAGAGCGAACACCGGGGAGCTGTTTTTT.

The chain carries TRBV30 and TRBJ2-7; the D call may be TRBD1 or TRBD2 (5 bases each). The CDR3 loop spans 15 amino acids. V lost 5 bases and J lost 2, with 19 bases in between. Germline CDR1 and CDR2: GTSNPN and SVGIG (reference sequence). CDR3 sequence (DNA): TGTGCCTGGGTCGGAACCGGGACGGGCCCCTACGAGCAGTACTTC. Translating gives CAWVGTGTGPYEQYF.

The chain has TRBV5-4 and TRBJ2-7, with 11 bases identical to TRBD1. The CDR3 has 14 amino acids. The V gene end was trimmed by 4 bases and the J gene end by 3 bases; junction bases not matched to a gene: 3. In germline, CDR1 is SGHNT, CDR2 YYREEE (reference sequence). This chain's CDR3 is CASSPGQGGYEQYF. In nucleotides, the CDR3 is TGTGCCAGCAGCCCGGGACAGGGGGGCTACGAGCAGTACTTC.

This chain links TRBV5-4 with TRBJ1-1; TRBD1 is a possible D gene (5 bases). The CDR3 has 12 residues. The V end was cut by 3 bases, the J end by 7 bases, with 10 bases between. Germline V lookup: CDR1 SGHNT, CDR2 YYREEE (reference sequence). DNA for the CDR3: TGTGCCAGCAGCTCGACAGAGGATGAAGCTTTCTTT. Translation gives CASSSTEDEAFF.

The CDR3 region is CASSIGGILAGGSYNEQFF. The CDR3 DNA is TGTGCCAGTAGTATAGGGGGGATCTTAGCGGGAGGAAGCTACAATGAGCAGTTCTTC. The rearrangement links TRBV19 to TRBJ2-1; 10 nucleotides line up with TRBD2. Germline CDR1 LNHDA, CDR2 SQIVND (reference sequence). Trimming took 1 base from V and 3 from J; bases not matched to a gene: 12. This CDR3 is 19 amino acids long.

The chain uses TRBV6-5 and TRBJ1-1; D is unclear. The ends were cut back, 5 bases at V and 1 base at J, with 8 bases in the middle. The CDR3 length is 13 residues. Per germline, CDR1 MNHEY and CDR2 SVGAGI. In DNA, the CDR3 is TGTGCCAGCAGTACCCAATCGAACACTGAAGCTTTCTTT. Translating it yields CASSTQSNTEAFF.

This chain links TRBV14 with TRBJ2-7; TRBD1 aligns across 9 bases. This CDR3 is built from 16 residues. The germline CDR1 and CDR2 sequences are SGHDN and FVKESK. V shed 4 bases, J shed 3 bases, and the junction held 10 bases outside the gene matches. CDR3 protein: CASSRPAGTGSYEQYF. CDR3 sequence (DNA): TGTGCCAGCAGCCGGCCCGCGGGGACAGGGAGCTACGAGCAGTACTTC.